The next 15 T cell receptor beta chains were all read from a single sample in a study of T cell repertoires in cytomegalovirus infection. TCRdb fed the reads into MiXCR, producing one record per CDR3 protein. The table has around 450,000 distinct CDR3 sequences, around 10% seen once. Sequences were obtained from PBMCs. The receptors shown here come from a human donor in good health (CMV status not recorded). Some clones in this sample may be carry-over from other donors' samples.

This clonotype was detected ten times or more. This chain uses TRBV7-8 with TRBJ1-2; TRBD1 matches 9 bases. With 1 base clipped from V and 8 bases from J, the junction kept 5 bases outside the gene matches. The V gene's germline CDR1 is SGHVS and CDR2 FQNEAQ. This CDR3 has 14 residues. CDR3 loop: CASSLETGGAGYTF. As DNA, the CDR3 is TGTGCCAGCAGCTTAGAAACAGGGGGCGCCGGCTACACCTTC.

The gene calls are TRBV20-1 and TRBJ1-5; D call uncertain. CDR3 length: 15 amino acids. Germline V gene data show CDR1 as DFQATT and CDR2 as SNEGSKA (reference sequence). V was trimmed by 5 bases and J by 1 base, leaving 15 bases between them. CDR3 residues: CSARNLIDSNQPQHF. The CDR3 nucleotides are TGCAGTGCTCGAAACCTCATTGACAGCAATCAGCCCCAGCATTTT.

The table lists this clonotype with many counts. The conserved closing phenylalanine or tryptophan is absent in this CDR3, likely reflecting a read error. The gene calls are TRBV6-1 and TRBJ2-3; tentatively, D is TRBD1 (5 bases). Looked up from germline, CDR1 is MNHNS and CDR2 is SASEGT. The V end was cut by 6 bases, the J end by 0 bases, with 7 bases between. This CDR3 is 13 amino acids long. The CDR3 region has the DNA TGTGCCAGCAGGGGGCCTAGCACAGATACGCAGTATTCT. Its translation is CASRGPSTDTQYS.

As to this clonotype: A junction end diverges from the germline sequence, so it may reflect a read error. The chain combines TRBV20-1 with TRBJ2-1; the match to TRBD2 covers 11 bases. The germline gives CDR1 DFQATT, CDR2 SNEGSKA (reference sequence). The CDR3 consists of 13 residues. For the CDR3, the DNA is TGTGCCGTAGCGGGGGGGGGCTACAATGAGCAGTTCTTC. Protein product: CAVAGGGYNEQFF.

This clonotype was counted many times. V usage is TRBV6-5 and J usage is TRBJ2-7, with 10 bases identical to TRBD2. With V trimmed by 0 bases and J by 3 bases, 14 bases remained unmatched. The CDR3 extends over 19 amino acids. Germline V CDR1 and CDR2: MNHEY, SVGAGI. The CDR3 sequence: CASSYSTGATSGIVYEQYF. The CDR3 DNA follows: TGTGCCAGCAGTTACTCGACAGGTGCTACTAGCGGGATCGTCTACGAGCAGTACTTC.

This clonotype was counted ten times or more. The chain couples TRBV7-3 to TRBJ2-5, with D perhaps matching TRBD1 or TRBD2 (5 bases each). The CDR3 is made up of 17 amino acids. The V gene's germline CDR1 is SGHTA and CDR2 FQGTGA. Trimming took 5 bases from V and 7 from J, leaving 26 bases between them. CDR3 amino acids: CASSPQAGRAPVGTQYF. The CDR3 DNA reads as TGTGCCAGCAGCCCTCAGGCAGGGCGGGCGCCCGTCGGGACCCAGTACTTC.

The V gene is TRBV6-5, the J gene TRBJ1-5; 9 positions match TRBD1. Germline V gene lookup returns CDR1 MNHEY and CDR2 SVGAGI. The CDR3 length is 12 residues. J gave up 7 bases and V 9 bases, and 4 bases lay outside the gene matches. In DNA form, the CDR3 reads TGTGCCAGTAGACAGGGGGACCAGCCCCAGCATTTT. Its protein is CASRQGDQPQHF.

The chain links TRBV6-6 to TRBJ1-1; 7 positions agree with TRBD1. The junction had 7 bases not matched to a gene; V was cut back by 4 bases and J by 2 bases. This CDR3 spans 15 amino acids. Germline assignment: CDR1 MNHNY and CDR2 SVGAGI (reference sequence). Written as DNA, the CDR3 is TGTGCCAGCAGTTTCCAGACAGGGACTAACACTGAAGCTTTCTTT. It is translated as CASSFQTGTNTEAFF.

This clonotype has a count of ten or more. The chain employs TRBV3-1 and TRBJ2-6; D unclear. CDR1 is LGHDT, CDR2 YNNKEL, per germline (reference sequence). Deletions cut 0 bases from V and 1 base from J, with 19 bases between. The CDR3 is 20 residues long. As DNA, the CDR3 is TGTGCCAGCAGCCAAGAAGTATACCCGAGCCCGATTTCTGGGGCCAACGTCCTGACTTTC. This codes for CASSQEVYPSPISGANVLTF.

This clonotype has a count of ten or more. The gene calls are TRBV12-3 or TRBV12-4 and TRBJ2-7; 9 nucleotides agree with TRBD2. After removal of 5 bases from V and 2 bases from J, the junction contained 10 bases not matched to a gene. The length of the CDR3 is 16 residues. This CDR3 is CASSTRLASGAYEQYF. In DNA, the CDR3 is TGTGCCAGCAGTACCCGACTGGCTAGCGGGGCCTACGAGCAGTACTTC.

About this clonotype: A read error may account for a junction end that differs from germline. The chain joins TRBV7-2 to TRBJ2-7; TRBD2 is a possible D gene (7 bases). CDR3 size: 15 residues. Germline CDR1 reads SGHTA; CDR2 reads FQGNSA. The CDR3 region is CASTLSGGAPYDQNF. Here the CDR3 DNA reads TGTGCCAGCACCCTCTCGGGGGGCGCCCCCTACGACCAGAACTTC.

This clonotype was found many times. In DNA form, the CDR3 reads TGTGCCAGCAGTTTACCGGGACAGAGCAATCAGCCCCAGCATTTT. It translates to CASSLPGQSNQPQHF. The chain carries TRBV28 and TRBJ1-5; 7 bases map to TRBD1. Germline V gene data show CDR1 as MDHEN and CDR2 as SYDVKM. Trimming at V came to 2 bases and at J to 1 base, leaving 2 bases not matched to a gene. This CDR3 has 15 residues.

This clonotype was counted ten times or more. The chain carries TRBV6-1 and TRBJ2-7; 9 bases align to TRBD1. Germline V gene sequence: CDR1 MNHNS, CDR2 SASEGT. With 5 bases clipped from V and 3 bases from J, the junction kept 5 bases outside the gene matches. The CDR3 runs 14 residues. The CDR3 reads CASSTRGQGYEQYF. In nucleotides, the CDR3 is TGTGCCAGCAGTACCAGGGGACAGGGCTACGAGCAGTACTTC.

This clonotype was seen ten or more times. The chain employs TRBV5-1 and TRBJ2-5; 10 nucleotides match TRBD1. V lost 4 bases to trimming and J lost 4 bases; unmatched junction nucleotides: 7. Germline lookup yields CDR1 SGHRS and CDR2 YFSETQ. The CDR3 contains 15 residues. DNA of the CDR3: TGCGCCAGCAGCCACGGACAGGGGGTCGGAGAGACCCAGTACTTC. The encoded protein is CASSHGQGVGETQYF.

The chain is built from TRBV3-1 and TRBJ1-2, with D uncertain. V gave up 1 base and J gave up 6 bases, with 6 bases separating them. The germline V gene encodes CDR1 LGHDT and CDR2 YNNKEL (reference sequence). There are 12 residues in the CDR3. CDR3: CASSQVSDGYTF. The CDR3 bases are TGTGCCAGCAGCCAAGTTTCCGATGGCTACACCTTC.